What follows is one TCR beta chain and its context. What it binds is unknown. The data were obtained in a study of shared clonotypes between healthy human individuals. The DNA input per sorted-subset replicate PCR was 200 ng, corresponding to 32,000 or so T cell genomes. This table comes from immunoSEQ multiplex PCR, and its TCRdb copy is limited to in-frame clones, with some not included. The data contain around 1.9 million clones, under 95% of them singletons. CD45RO-negative, CCR7-positively selected cells formed the naive CD8 fraction, excluding terminally differentiated effector memory CD45RA+ cells. The CDR3 totals 11 residues. The germline V and J ends were trimmed by 5 bases and 11 bases, with 12 bases remaining between them. The V gene's germline CDR1 is SEHNR and CDR2 FQNEAQ (reference sequence). Regarding the study as a whole: A few donors had around 5.2% of their naive CD4 clonotypes in common.

Sequencing was performed on naive CD8+ T cells from PBMCs. V and J are TRBV7-9 and TRBJ1-1; D might be TRBD1 (5 bases). The sequence came from a man aged 18 to 29 in good health. Some clones in this sample may be carry-over from other donors' samples. CDR3 residues: CASSGGGFAFF. The CDR3 coding sequence is TGTGCCAGCAGCGGGGGTGGGTTTGCTTTCTTT.